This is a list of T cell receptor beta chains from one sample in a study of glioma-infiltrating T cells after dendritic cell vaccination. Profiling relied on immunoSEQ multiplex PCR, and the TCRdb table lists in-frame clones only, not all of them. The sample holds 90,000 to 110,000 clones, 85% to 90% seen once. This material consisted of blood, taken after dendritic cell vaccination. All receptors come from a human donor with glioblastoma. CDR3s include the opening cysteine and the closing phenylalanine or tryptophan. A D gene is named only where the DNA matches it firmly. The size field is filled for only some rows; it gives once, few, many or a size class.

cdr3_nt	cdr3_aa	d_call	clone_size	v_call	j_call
TGCGCCAGCAGCCTCGGGACTAGGAGGGGACAAGAGACCCAGTACTTC	CASSLGTRRGQETQYF	TRBD2	-	TRBV4-1	TRBJ2-5
TGTGCCAGCAGTGAACAGAGTGTGGGTAGAGGTGAGCAGTTCTTC	CASSEQSVGRGEQFF	-	-	TRBV6-1	TRBJ2-1
TGTGCCAGCAGTGACAGCGGGCGGGAGCACCATGAGCAGTTCTTC	CASSDSGREHHEQFF	TRBD2	-	TRBV25-1	TRBJ2-1
TGCGCCAGCAGTCTCCGGACAGGGGAGGGGGAAGATACGCAGTATTTT	CASSLRTGEGEDTQYF	TRBD1	-	TRBV10-1	TRBJ2-3
TGTGCCAGCAATCCTTCCCCTTTACAGGGTGCGAATCAGCCCCAGCATTTT	CASNPSPLQGANQPQHF	-	-	TRBV27	TRBJ1-5
TGTGCCTGGAGTGTAACTAGAGAGACCCAGTACTTC	CAWSVTRETQYF	-	-	TRBV30	TRBJ2-5
TGTGCCACCAGCAGGGGGGATAGCGGGGGGGCCGGGGAGCTGTTTTTT	CATSRGDSGGAGELFF	TRBD2	once	TRBV15	TRBJ2-2
TGTGCCAGCAGCTTCCCTCCCGGGTCTGGCTACACCTTC	CASSFPPGSGYTF	-	-	TRBV11-3	TRBJ1-2
TGTGCCAGCAGTTTATGGTACCCGGGAACATCTGGAAACACCATATATTTT	CASSLWYPGTSGNTIYF	-	-	TRBV27	TRBJ1-3
TGTGCCAGCGCAGGGTCATCTGGGGCCAACGTCCTGACTTTC	CASAGSSGANVLTF	-	-	TRBV6-5	TRBJ2-6
TGTGCCAGCAGTTTTTTACAGGGGGCGGAAGGCTACACCTTC	CASSFLQGAEGYTF	TRBD1	-	TRBV27	TRBJ1-2
TGTGCCAGCAGGGAGGGGACAGCCGGTAGCTACGAGCAGTACTTC	CASREGTAGSYEQYF	-	-	TRBV2	TRBJ2-7
TGTGCCAGCTCACCCGGTTCCAACAATGAGCAGTTCTTC	CASSPGSNNEQFF	-	-	TRBV18	TRBJ2-1
TGTGCCAGCAGCGACCGGGACAGGCCAGAGACCCAGTACTTC	CASSDRDRPETQYF	TRBD1	-	TRBV7-2	TRBJ2-5
TGCAGCGTTGAAATAACGGGGGTGGGGGTGAACACTGAAGCTTTCTTT	CSVEITGVGVNTEAFF	-	-	TRBV29-1	TRBJ1-1
TGTGCTAGTGGTTTGCGGGGGGCACATGATCAGCCCCAGCATTTT	CASGLRGAHDQPQHF	-	-	TRBV12-5	TRBJ1-5
TGTGCCAGCAGTGCTTTTGGGGGGTCGAACACAGATACGCAGTATTTT	CASSAFGGSNTDTQYF	-	-	TRBV6-1	TRBJ2-3
TGTGCCAGCTCACCGCAAGAGACTTACGAGCAGTACTTC	CASSPQETYEQYF	-	-	TRBV18	TRBJ2-7